Listed here are 4 T cell receptor beta chains from one sample, sequenced in a study of T cell responses to AZD1222 COVID-19 vaccine. Sequencing was performed with immunoSEQ multiplex PCR; in TCRdb, only in-frame clones are kept and a portion is missing. The table records over 100,000 clones, 87% of them present only once. The sequenced sample was peripheral blood, obtained 28 days after the second AZD1222 dose. All receptors come from an adult who received the AZD1222 COVID-19 vaccine.

V gene TRBV6-1 combines with J gene TRBJ1-2, with D uncertain. The CDR3 length is 14 residues. Trimming removed 0 bases from V and 4 bases from J, with 9 bases in between. Germline loops: CDR1 MNHNS, CDR2 SASEGT. The CDR3 loop reads CASSEAGQVYGYTF. The CDR3 DNA follows: TGTGCCAGCAGTGAAGCAGGGCAGGTCTATGGCTACACCTTC.

J is TRBJ2-1 and V is TRBV3-1 (or the pseudogene TRBV3-2), with 11 bases identical to TRBD2. This CDR3 comprises 12 residues. Germline V gives CDR1 LGHDT, CDR2 YNNKEL (reference sequence). J lost 15 bases, V lost 3 bases, and 4 bases had no gene match. The CDR3 protein is CASSHSGRAWFF. The DNA for the CDR3 is TGTGCCAGCAGCCATAGCGGGAGGGCCTGGTTCTTC.

This clone is medium-sized within its sample. This chain links TRBV29-1 with TRBJ2-7; perhaps TRBD2 as D (5 bases). The ends were cut back, 6 bases at V and 0 bases at J, with 12 bases in the middle. The CDR3 has 13 amino acids. Germline values: CDR1 SQVTM, CDR2 ANQGSEA. CDR3 sequence: CSVWTPSSYEQYF. In DNA form, the CDR3 reads TGCAGCGTCTGGACTCCCAGCTCCTACGAGCAGTACTTC.

The V gene is TRBV7-9, the J gene TRBJ2-3; 13 positions agree with TRBD2. The V gene end was trimmed by 5 bases and the J gene end by 2 bases; junction bases not matched to a gene: 4. The CDR3 extends over 16 amino acids. The germline CDR1 and CDR2 sequences are SEHNR and FQNEAQ (reference sequence). CDR3 region: CASSGTSGAPTDTQYF. The CDR3 DNA is TGTGCCAGCAGCGGGACTAGCGGGGCCCCCACAGATACGCAGTATTTT.